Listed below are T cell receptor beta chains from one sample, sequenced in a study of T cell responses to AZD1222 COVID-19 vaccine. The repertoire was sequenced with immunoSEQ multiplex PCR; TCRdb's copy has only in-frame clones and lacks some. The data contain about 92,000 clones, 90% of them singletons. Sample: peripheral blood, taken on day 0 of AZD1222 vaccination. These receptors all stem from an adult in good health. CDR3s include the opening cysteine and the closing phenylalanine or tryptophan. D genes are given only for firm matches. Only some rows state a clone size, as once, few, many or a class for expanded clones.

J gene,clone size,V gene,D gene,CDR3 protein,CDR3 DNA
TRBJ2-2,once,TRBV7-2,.,CASSLDAGGELFF,TGTGCCAGCAGCTTAGACGCGGGGGGGGAGCTGTTTTTT
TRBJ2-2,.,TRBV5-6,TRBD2,CASASLGTSGTGELFF,TGTGCCAGCGCAAGCCTCGGGACTAGCGGTACCGGGGAGCTGTTTTTT
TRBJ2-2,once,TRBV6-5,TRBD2,CASSYSMAGVGELFF,TGTGCCAGCAGTTACTCGATGGCGGGGGTCGGGGAGCTGTTTTTT
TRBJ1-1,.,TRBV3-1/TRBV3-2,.,CASSPRVNTEAFF,TGTGCCAGCAGCCCCCGAGTTAACACTGAAGCTTTCTTT
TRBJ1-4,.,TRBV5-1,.,CAGSLLRGPNEKLFF,TGCGCCGGCAGCTTGTTACGGGGGCCTAATGAAAAACTGTTTTTT
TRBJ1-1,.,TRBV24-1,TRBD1,CATSETGGGTEAFF,TGTGCCACCAGTGAAACAGGGGGGGGTACTGAAGCTTTCTTT
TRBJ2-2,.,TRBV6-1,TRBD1,CASKPGTANTGELFF,TGTGCCAGCAAACCCGGGACAGCGAACACCGGGGAGCTGTTTTTT
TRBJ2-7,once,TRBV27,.,CASSLGWPTYEQYF,TGTGCCAGCAGTTTGGGTTGGCCCACCTACGAGCAGTACTTC
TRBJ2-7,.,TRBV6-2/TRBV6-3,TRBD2,CASSWTSGRRYEQYF,TGTGCCAGCAGCTGGACTAGCGGGAGACGCTACGAGCAGTACTTC
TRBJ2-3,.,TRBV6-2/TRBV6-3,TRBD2,CASSPWTSGRGDTQYF,TGTGCCAGCAGTCCGTGGACTAGCGGGAGGGGAGATACGCAGTATTTT
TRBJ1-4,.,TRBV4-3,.,CASSQDGKGNEKLFF,TGCGCCAGCAGCCAAGATGGGAAGGGGAATGAAAAACTGTTTTTT
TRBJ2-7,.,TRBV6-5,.,CASKTPGPYEQYF,TGTGCCAGCAAAACCCCAGGGCCCTACGAGCAGTACTTC
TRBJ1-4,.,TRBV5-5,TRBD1,CASSGAGGNGDEKLFF,TGTGCCAGCAGCGGAGCAGGGGGCAACGGTGATGAAAAACTGTTTTTT
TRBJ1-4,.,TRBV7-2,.,CASSLVTTEKLFF,TGTGCCAGCAGCTTAGTTACTACGGAAAAACTGTTTTTT
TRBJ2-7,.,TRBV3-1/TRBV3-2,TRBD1,CASSQVPGDSSYEQYF,TGTGCCAGCAGCCAAGTCCCCGGGGACAGCTCCTACGAGCAGTACTTC
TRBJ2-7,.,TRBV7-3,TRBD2,CASSLTSGTSGSYEQYF,TGTGCCAGCAGCTTAACGTCTGGGACTAGCGGATCCTACGAGCAGTACTTC
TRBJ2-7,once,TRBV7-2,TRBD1,CASSSTGGGYEQYF,TGTGCCAGCAGCTCTACAGGGGGCGGCTACGAGCAGTACTTC
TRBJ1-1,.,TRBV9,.,CASSGSSGLRDEAFF,TGTGCCAGCAGCGGTAGTTCCGGGCTTAGGGATGAAGCTTTCTTT
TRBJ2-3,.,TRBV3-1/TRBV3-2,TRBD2,CASSPLGLPSTDTQYF,TGTGCCAGCAGCCCCCTGGGACTACCTAGCACAGATACGCAGTATTTT
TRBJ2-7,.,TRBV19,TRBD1,CASSKPGQGYEQYF,TGTGCCAGTAGTAAACCGGGACAGGGTTACGAGCAGTACTTC
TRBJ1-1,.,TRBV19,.,CASSFPNTEAFF,TGTGCCAGTAGTTTCCCAAACACTGAAGCTTTCTTT
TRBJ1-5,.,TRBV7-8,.,CASSFSGAEPQHF,TGTGCCAGCAGCTTCAGCGGCGCAGAGCCCCAGCATTTT
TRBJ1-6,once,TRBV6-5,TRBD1,CASSWGGGNSPLHF,TGTGCCAGCAGTTGGGGAGGGGGCAACTCACCCCTCCACTTT
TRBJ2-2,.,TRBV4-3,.,CASSQGYQGGRELFF,TGCGCCAGCAGCCAAGGATACCAGGGAGGACGGGAGCTGTTTTTT
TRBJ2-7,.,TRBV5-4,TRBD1,CASSLYRTGNREQYF,TGTGCCAGCAGCTTGTATCGGACAGGGAATCGCGAGCAGTACTTC
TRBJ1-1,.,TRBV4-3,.,CASSQAGNTEAFF,TGCGCCAGCAGCCAAGCAGGGAACACTGAAGCTTTCTTT
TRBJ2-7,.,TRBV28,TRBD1,CASSGQAVGEQYF,TGTGCCAGCAGCGGACAGGCGGTAGGCGAGCAGTACTTC
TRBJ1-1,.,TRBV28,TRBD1,CASSLFRGETEAFF,TGTGCCAGCAGTTTATTCAGGGGGGAGACTGAAGCTTTCTTT
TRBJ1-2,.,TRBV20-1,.,CSAIDKDSYGYTF,TGCAGTGCTATTGATAAGGACAGCTATGGCTACACCTTC
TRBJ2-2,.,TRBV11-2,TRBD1,CASTHPGTENTGELFF,TGTGCCAGCACCCACCCGGGGACAGAGAACACCGGGGAGCTGTTTTTT
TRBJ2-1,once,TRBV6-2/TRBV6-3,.,CASSYSQGRGEQFF,TGTGCCAGCAGTTACTCCCAGGGGCGCGGTGAGCAGTTCTTC
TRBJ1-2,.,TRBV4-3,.,CASSQGRGGGVYGYTF,TGCGCCAGCAGCCAAGGACGTGGGGGGGGCGTTTATGGCTACACCTTC
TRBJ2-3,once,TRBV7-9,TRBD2,CASSLGTSGVSTDTQYF,TGTGCCAGCAGCTTAGGGACTAGCGGGGTCAGCACAGATACGCAGTATTTT